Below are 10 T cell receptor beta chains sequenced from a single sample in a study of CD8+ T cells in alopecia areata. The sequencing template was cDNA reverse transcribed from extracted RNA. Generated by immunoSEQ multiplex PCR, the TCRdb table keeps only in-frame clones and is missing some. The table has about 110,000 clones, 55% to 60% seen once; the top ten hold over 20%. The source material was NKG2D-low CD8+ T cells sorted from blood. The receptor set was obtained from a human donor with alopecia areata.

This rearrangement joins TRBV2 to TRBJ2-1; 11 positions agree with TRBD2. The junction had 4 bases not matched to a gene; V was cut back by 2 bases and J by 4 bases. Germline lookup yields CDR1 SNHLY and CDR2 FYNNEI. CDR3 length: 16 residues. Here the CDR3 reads CASSESGTSGYNEQFF. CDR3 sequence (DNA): TGTGCCAGCAGTGAAAGTGGGACTAGCGGATACAATGAGCAGTTCTTC.

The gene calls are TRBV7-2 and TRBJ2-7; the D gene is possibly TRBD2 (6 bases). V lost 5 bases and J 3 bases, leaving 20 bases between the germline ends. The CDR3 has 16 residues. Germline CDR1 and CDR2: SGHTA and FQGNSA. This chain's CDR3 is CASSPSHYAGFYEQYF. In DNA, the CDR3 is TGTGCCAGCAGCCCCAGTCATTATGCGGGGTTCTACGAGCAGTACTTC.

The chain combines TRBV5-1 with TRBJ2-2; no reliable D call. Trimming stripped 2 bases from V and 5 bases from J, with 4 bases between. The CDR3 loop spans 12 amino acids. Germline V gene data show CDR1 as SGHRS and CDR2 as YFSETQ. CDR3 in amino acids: CASSFGTGELFF. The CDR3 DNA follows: TGCGCCAGCAGCTTCGGGACCGGGGAGCTGTTTTTT.

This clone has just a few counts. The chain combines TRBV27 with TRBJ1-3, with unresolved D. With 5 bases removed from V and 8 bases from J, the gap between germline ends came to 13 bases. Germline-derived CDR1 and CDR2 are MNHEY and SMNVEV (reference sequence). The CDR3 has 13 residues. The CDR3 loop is CASSTLGSDTIYF. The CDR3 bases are TGTGCCAGCAGTACTCTGGGGTCGGACACCATATATTTT.

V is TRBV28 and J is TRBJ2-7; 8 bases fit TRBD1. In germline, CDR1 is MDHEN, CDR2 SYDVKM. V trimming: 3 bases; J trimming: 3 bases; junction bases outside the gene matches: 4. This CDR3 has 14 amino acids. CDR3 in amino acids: CASSFGTGVYEQYF. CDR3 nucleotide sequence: TGTGCCAGCAGTTTCGGGACAGGTGTCTACGAGCAGTACTTC.

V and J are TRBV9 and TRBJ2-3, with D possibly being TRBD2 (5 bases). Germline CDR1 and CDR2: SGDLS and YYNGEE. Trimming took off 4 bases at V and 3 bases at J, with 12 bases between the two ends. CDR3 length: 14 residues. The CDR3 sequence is CASSPSGGTDTQYF. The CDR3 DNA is TGTGCCAGCAGCCCAAGCGGTGGGACAGATACGCAGTATTTT.

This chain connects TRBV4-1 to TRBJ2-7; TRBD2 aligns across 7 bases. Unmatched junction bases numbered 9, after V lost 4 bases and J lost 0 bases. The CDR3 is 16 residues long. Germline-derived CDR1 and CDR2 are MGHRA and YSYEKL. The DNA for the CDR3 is TGCGCCAGCAGCCGGTCCCTAGCGGAGAGCTCCTACGAGCAGTACTTC. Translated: CASSRSLAESSYEQYF.

The CDR3 DNA reads TGTGCCAGCAGTGCGTCCGGGACAGGCTACGAGCAGTACTTC. It is translated as CASSASGTGYEQYF. The chain recombines TRBV6-1 with TRBJ2-7; the match to TRBD1 covers 8 bases. The CDR3 runs to 14 residues. Germline assignment: CDR1 MNHNS and CDR2 SASEGT. After removal of 4 bases from V and 3 bases from J, the junction contained 5 bases not matched to a gene.

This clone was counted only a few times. The CDR3 DNA reads TGTGCCACCAGCCCCGGGACTAGCGGTGCGTACCAAGAGACCCAGTACTTC. Protein sequence: CATSPGTSGAYQETQYF. The chain combines TRBV15 with TRBJ2-5; 11 bases match TRBD2. The germline V gene has CDR1 LNHNV and CDR2 YYDKDF (reference sequence). The ends lost 5 bases at V and 0 bases at J; junction bases unmatched: 8. The length of the CDR3 is 17 residues.

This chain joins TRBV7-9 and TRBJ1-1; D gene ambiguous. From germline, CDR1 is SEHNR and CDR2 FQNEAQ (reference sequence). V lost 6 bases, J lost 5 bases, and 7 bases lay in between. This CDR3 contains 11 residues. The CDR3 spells CASRSGTEAFF. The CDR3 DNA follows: TGTGCCAGCAGGTCGGGGACTGAAGCTTTCTTT.